This T cell receptor beta chain was recorded in a study of blood T cell repertoires in COVID-19. In the study overall: Samples representing acute and convalescent COVID-19 were sourced from the United States, Italy and Spain. The cDNA or gDNA used as material had been derived from T cells, B-cell-depleted T cells, or PBMCs.

Germline CDR1 and CDR2: LNHNV and YYDKDF (reference sequence). CDR3 length: 17 amino acids. Losses at the gene ends were 3 bases for V and 2 bases for J; bases not matched to a gene: 9. Per the study methods: Scientists estimated how many nucleated cells there were by amplifying reference gene primers. Some clones are missing from TCRdb's copy, which holds only in-frame ones; the method was immunoSEQ multiplex PCR. D and trimming come from the DNA, and the V and J calls and clone size come from that table. The profile shows more than 300,000 clones, more than 80% of them singletons. The specimen sequenced was peripheral blood. The clonotype comes from a man between 18 and 29 years old who had recovered from COVID-19. V gene TRBV15 combines with J gene TRBJ1-5; 8 bases line up with TRBD1. CDR3: CATSSFGQGTGNQPQHF. The CDR3 DNA follows: TGTGCCACCAGCAGCTTCGGACAGGGAACCGGCAATCAGCCCCAGCATTTT.